This T cell receptor (beta chain) derives from a study of blood T cell repertoires in COVID-19. In the study overall: Specimens from acute and convalescent COVID-19 originated in the United States, Italy and Spain. Sources were T cells, B-cell-depleted T cells, or PBMCs; the material itself was cDNA or gDNA.

Trimming removed 6 bases from V and 10 bases from J, with 20 bases in between. The germline V gene has CDR1 SGHTA and CDR2 FQGNSA. The length of the CDR3 is 14 residues. Original processing notes: Reference gene primer amplification gave nucleated cell count estimates. The repertoire was sequenced with immunoSEQ multiplex PCR; TCRdb's copy has only in-frame clones and lacks some. V and J calls and clone size are as listed in that table; D and trimming were resolved from the DNA. Of a few hundred thousand clones in the sample, 89% were seen once. The chain recombines TRBV7-2 with TRBJ2-3; tentatively, D is TRBD2 (5 bases). The sequence derives from a woman younger than 45 with COVID-19, enrolled during active disease. Sequenced material: peripheral blood. CDR3 in amino acids: CASRGPGSHGSQYF. CDR3 DNA: TGTGCCAGCAGAGGCCCGGGATCTCACGGTTCGCAGTATTTT.